A single sample gave rise to the 19 T cell receptor beta chains below, sequenced in a study of shared clonotypes between healthy human individuals. The naive CD8 subset, CD45RO-negative cells positively selected for CCR7, excluded terminally differentiated effector memory CD45RA+ cells. The protocol was immunoSEQ multiplex PCR, while the TCRdb copy is restricted to in-frame clones and leaves out a portion. The top ten clones hold 0.11% of a sample with 500,000 to 700,000 clones, about 95% of them seen once. The specimen was naive CD8+ T cells sorted from blood. The receptor set was obtained from a woman in her twenties or thirties in good health.

The CDR3 bases are TGTGCCAGCACCCGTCCGGGACGGTCCTACGAGCAGTACTTC. Amino acid sequence: CASTRPGRSYEQYF. J is TRBJ2-7 and V is TRBV28, with D tentatively TRBD1 or TRBD2 (5 bases each). The V end lost 7 bases, the J end lost 1 base, and 14 bases lay between the germline ends. Germline V gives CDR1 MDHEN, CDR2 SYDVKM. The CDR3 covers 14 residues.

The CDR3: CASSPTLGSYEQYF. Here the CDR3 DNA reads TGTGCCAGCTCACCTACCCTGGGATCCTACGAGCAGTACTTC. The chain has TRBV18 and TRBJ2-7; D uncertain. V was shortened by 3 bases and J by 1 base, with 10 bases between the two germline ends. There are 14 residues in the CDR3. Per germline, CDR1 KGHSH and CDR2 LQKENI.

The chain is built from TRBV28 and TRBJ2-7, with D possibly TRBD1 on 6 matching bases. This CDR3 has 12 residues. Germline V gives CDR1 MDHEN, CDR2 SYDVKM. Trimming removed 5 bases at V and 6 bases at J, with 11 bases between. In nucleotides, the CDR3 is TGTGCCAGCAGTCAGCAGGGGCGCGAGCAGTACTTC. Encoded protein: CASSQQGREQYF. Supplemented by reference TRBV28 and TRBJ2-7, the full variable domain reads DVKVTQSSRYLVKRTGEKVFLECVQDMDHENMFWYRQDPGLGLRLIYFSYDVKMKEKGDIPEGYSVSREKKERFSLILESASTNQTSMYLCASSQQGREQYFGPGTRLTVT.

The V gene is TRBV5-1, the J gene TRBJ2-1, with 11 bases lining up with TRBD2. CDR1 and CDR2 (germline): SGHRS, YFSETQ. Trimming at V came to 1 base and at J to 7 bases, leaving 10 bases not matched to a gene. This CDR3 spans 17 amino acids. CDR3 amino acids: CASSLYPSGRTGNEQFF. In nucleotides, the CDR3 is TGCGCCAGCAGCTTGTACCCTAGCGGGAGGACGGGGAATGAGCAGTTCTTC.

The chain is built from TRBV4-1 and TRBJ2-5; 7 bases align to TRBD2. In germline, CDR1 is MGHRA, CDR2 YSYEKL. This CDR3 has 18 residues. Unmatched junction bases numbered 15, after V lost 2 bases and J lost 3 bases. The DNA for the CDR3 is TGCGCCAGCAGCCAAAGGGCTCGCGGGGCGGGAGAGGAAGAGACCCAGTACTTC. Its protein product is CASSQRARGAGEEETQYF.

The V call is TRBV9, the J call TRBJ2-7; D remains unclear. Deletions cut 2 bases from V and 4 bases from J, with 16 bases between. Germline lookup yields CDR1 SGDLS and CDR2 YYNGEE. This CDR3 comprises 15 residues. The CDR3 loop reads CASSVDGSYLYEQYF. The CDR3 DNA sequence: TGTGCCAGCAGCGTCGACGGATCCTACCTTTACGAGCAGTACTTC.

The CDR3 DNA sequence: TGTGCCAGCAGTCCCTATAGCGGGAGATATTTAGAGCAGTACTTC. This codes for CASSPYSGRYLEQYF. V and J are TRBV9 and TRBJ2-7; 9 bases are a match to TRBD2. With V trimmed by 5 bases and J by 7 bases, 13 bases remained unmatched. Germline V gene lookup returns CDR1 SGDLS and CDR2 YYNGEE. This CDR3 region has 15 residues.

This clone was recorded once. The V gene is TRBV27, the J gene TRBJ2-7, with 10 bases lining up with TRBD1. Trimming removed 6 bases from V and 4 bases from J; junction bases left unmatched: 9. CDR3 size: 15 residues. The germline CDR1 and CDR2 sequences are MNHEY and SMNVEV (reference sequence). This CDR3 reads CASRTGTGVMYEQYF. The CDR3 nucleotides read TGTGCCAGCAGGACCGGGACAGGGGTCATGTACGAGCAGTACTTC.

As for this clone: This sample includes further DNA sequences coding for the same CDR3. The chain uses TRBV9 and TRBJ2-7, with 8 bases lining up with TRBD1. CDR3 length: 14 amino acids. Looked up from germline, CDR1 is SGDLS and CDR2 is YYNGEE. Trimming cost V 0 bases and J 4 bases; bases outside gene matches: 3. CDR3 DNA sequence: TGTGCCAGCAGCGTAGGGACAGGGATGTACGAGCAGTACTTC. Amino acid sequence: CASSVGTGMYEQYF.

V is TRBV28 and J is TRBJ1-5; D is unclear. The ends were cut back, 0 bases at V and 3 bases at J, with 15 bases in the middle. Germline assignment: CDR1 MDHEN and CDR2 SYDVKM. This CDR3 comprises 17 residues. CDR3 DNA: TGTGCCAGCAGTTTATGGGGTCCAAGGGCCCACAATCAGCCCCAGCATTTT. It translates to CASSLWGPRAHNQPQHF.

This chain links TRBV5-4 with TRBJ2-7, with TRBD1 matching over 7 bases. The CDR3 totals 11 residues. Looked up from germline, CDR1 is SGHNT and CDR2 is YYREEE (reference sequence). V trimming: 8 bases; J trimming: 5 bases; junction bases outside the gene matches: 4. CDR3 sequence reads: CASNRGNEQYF. CDR3 nucleotide sequence: TGTGCCAGTAACAGGGGTAACGAGCAGTACTTC. The entire variable domain, with the rest obtained from reference TRBV5-4 and TRBJ2-7, is as follows: ETGVTQSPTHLIKTRGQQVTLRCSSQSGHNTVSWYQQALGQGPQFIFQYYREEENGRGNFPPRFSGLQFPNYSSELNVNALELDDSALYLCASNRGNEQYFGPGTRLTVT.

As concerns this clone: Sequence at one end of the junction differs from germline and may be a read error. The V gene is TRBV9, the J gene TRBJ2-7; D uncertain. The V gene's germline CDR1 is SGDLS and CDR2 YYNGEE. CDR3 length: 15 residues. CDR3 in amino acids: CASSVGDASSHEQYF. The CDR3 bases are TGTGCCAGCAGCGTAGGAGACGCGAGCTCCCACGAGCAGTACTTC.

V is TRBV7-9 and J is TRBJ2-1, with a weak D call TRBD2 (6 bases). CDR1 and CDR2 from the germline V gene are SEHNR and FQNEAQ (reference sequence). Trimming shortened V by 5 bases and J by 6 bases, and 17 bases separated the two germline ends. The CDR3 extends over 15 amino acids. In nucleotides, the CDR3 is TGTGCCAGCAGCCTACCCTCGGGAGAAATCAATGAGCAGTTCTTC. Amino acid sequence: CASSLPSGEINEQFF. Complete variable domain (other parts from reference TRBV7-9 and TRBJ2-1): DTGVSQNPRHKITKRGQNVTFRCDPISEHNRLYWYRQTLGQGPEFLTYFQNEAQLEKSRLLSDRFSAERPKGSFSTLEIQRTEQGDSAMYLCASSLPSGEINEQFFGPGTRLTVL.

This rearrangement joins TRBV9 to TRBJ2-3; D is tentatively TRBD1 or TRBD2 (5 bases each). Germline values: CDR1 SGDLS, CDR2 YYNGEE. Trimming stripped 7 bases from V and 5 bases from J, with 17 bases between. This CDR3 is built from 14 residues. CDR3 residues: CASGQGPGLDTQYF. CDR3 in DNA: TGTGCCAGCGGTCAGGGCCCTGGACTAGATACGCAGTATTTT.

The chain is built from TRBV28 and TRBJ2-4; D may be TRBD1 (5 bases). There are 16 residues in the CDR3. Trimming took off 3 bases at V and 0 bases at J, with 12 bases between the two ends. CDR1 MDHEN and CDR2 SYDVKM come from the germline V gene. The CDR3 nucleotides read TGTGCCAGCAGTTTTTACTCAGGGATAGCCAAAAACATTCAGTACTTC. Residues: CASSFYSGIAKNIQYF. The entire variable domain, with the rest obtained from reference TRBV28 and TRBJ2-4, is as follows: DVKVTQSSRYLVKRTGEKVFLECVQDMDHENMFWYRQDPGLGLRLIYFSYDVKMKEKGDIPEGYSVSREKKERFSLILESASTNQTSMYLCASSFYSGIAKNIQYFGAGTRLSVL.

This clone was recorded once. The rearrangement joins TRBV28 to TRBJ1-4, with TRBD1 matching 9 bases. The CDR3 runs 14 residues. The germline gives CDR1 MDHEN, CDR2 SYDVKM. The J segment lost 8 bases and the V segment lost 6 bases, leaving 7 bases of the junction unmatched. The CDR3 is CASRVGQGGEKLFF. The CDR3 DNA is TGTGCCAGCAGGGTGGGACAGGGAGGGGAAAAACTGTTTTTT.

V is TRBV28 and J is TRBJ1-5; D remains ambiguous. The V and J ends lost 2 bases and 3 bases respectively, with 11 bases between them. The CDR3 runs 15 residues. From germline, CDR1 is MDHEN and CDR2 SYDVKM. CDR3 region: CASSLTGSFNQPQHF. The CDR3 bases are TGTGCCAGCAGTTTAACTGGGAGTTTCAATCAGCCCCAGCATTTT.

This chain links TRBV6-1 with TRBJ2-1; 10 bases are shared with TRBD2. The J segment lost 8 bases and the V segment lost 5 bases, leaving 9 bases of the junction unmatched. CDR3 size: 15 residues. The V gene's germline CDR1 is MNHNS and CDR2 SASEGT. For the CDR3, the DNA is TGTGCCAGCAGTTTAACTAGCGGGGCAGGGTATGAGCAGTTCTTC. Translation gives CASSLTSGAGYEQFF.

The chain carries TRBV27 and TRBJ1-4; 9 bases are shared with TRBD1. Unmatched junction bases numbered 15, after V lost 5 bases and J lost 8 bases. Germline V lookup: CDR1 MNHEY, CDR2 SMNVEV (reference sequence). The CDR3 runs to 17 residues. In DNA form, the CDR3 reads TGTGCCAGCAGTCTCGGGACAGGGTTGGTTGGAGTCGAAAAACTGTTTTTT. Residues: CASSLGTGLVGVEKLFF. The complete variable domain, with remaining parts taken from reference TRBV27 and TRBJ1-4, reads EAQVTQNPRYLITVTGKKLTVTCSQNMNHEYMSWYRQDPGLGLRQIYYSMNVEVTDKGDVPEGYKVSRKEKRNFPLILESPSPNQTSLYFCASSLGTGLVGVEKLFFGSGTQLSVL.